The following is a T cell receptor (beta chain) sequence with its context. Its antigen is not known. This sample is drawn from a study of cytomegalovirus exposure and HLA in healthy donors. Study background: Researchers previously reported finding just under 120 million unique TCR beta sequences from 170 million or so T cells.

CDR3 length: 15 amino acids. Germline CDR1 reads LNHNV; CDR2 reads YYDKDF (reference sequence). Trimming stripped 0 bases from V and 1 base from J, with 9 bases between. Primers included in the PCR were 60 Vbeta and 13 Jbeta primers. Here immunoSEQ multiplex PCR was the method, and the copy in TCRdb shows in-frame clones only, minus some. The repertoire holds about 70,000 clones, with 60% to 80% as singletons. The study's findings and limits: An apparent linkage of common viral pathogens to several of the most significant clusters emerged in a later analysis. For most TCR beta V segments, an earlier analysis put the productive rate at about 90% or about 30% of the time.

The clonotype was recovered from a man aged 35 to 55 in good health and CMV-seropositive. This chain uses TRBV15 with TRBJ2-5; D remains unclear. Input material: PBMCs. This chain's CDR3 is CATSRDLKSQETQYF. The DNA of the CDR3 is TGTGCCACCAGCAGAGATCTGAAGAGCCAAGAGACCCAGTACTTC.